These 20 T cell receptor beta chains originate from one sample sequenced in a study of T-cell reconstitution after alpha-beta-depleted transplantation in children. The TCRbeta library was prepared with unique molecular identifiers. TCRdb re-called the PCR reads through MiXCR, storing one row per CDR3 protein. Altogether approximately 1,000,000 distinct CDR3 sequences are present, around 30% being singletons, with the ten largest covering over 25%. Sequencing was performed on PBMCs, mostly from graft donor cells, taken 360 days after TCRalphabeta/CD19-depleted stem cell transplant. The receptors come from a boy in the first two years of life who had a stem cell transplant for SCID, so the T cells may come from the graft donor.

The chain recombines TRBV20-1 with TRBJ1-1, with 9 bases that match TRBD1. V lost 1 base to trimming and J lost 5 bases; unmatched junction nucleotides: 8. This CDR3 has 15 residues. Germline-derived CDR1 and CDR2 are DFQATT and SNEGSKA (reference sequence). CDR3 amino acids: CSARGHRGTGTEAFF. The CDR3 DNA reads TGCAGTGCTAGAGGCCACAGGGGGACAGGGACTGAAGCTTTCTTT.

The CDR3 sequence is CASSLVASAEAFF. CDR3 bases: TGCGCCAGCAGCTTGGTGGCGTCGGCTGAAGCTTTCTTT. The chain links TRBV5-1 to TRBJ1-1; no firm D call. CDR3 length equals 13 residues. Trimming took 0 bases from V and 6 from J, leaving 9 bases between them. Germline V gives CDR1 SGHRS, CDR2 YFSETQ.

This clonotype appeared a single time. CDR3 loop: CASSLTIAGGDYNEQFF. In DNA, the CDR3 is TGTGCCAGCAGCTTAACCATAGCGGGGGGGGACTACAATGAGCAGTTCTTC. The V gene is TRBV11-1, the J gene TRBJ2-1; 11 bases fit TRBD2. From germline, CDR1 is SGHAT and CDR2 FQDESV (reference sequence). The CDR3 totals 17 residues. J gave up 3 bases and V 2 bases, and 6 bases lay outside the gene matches.

The rearrangement uses TRBV7-2 and TRBJ2-7; no firm D call. The CDR3 runs 15 residues. V gave up 2 bases and J gave up 0 bases, with 11 bases separating them. CDR1 is SGHTA and CDR2 is FQGNSA in the germline V gene. The CDR3 coding sequence is TGTGCCAGCAGCTTACTGGCAGACCCCTCCTACGAGCAGTACTTC. Translated: CASSLLADPSYEQYF.

V and J are TRBV2 and TRBJ2-1; 8 nucleotides line up with TRBD1. Germline V gene data show CDR1 as SNHLY and CDR2 as FYNNEI. V was pared by 1 base and J by 7 bases, with 6 bases of the junction left unmatched. The CDR3 runs 15 residues. CDR3 sequence: CASSEVDRDRNEQFF. As DNA, the CDR3 is TGTGCCAGCAGTGAAGTGGACAGGGATCGGAATGAGCAGTTCTTC.

This clonotype was detected a few times. This chain uses TRBV9 with TRBJ2-3, with TRBD2 matching over 7 bases. The CDR3 contains 16 residues. Germline V gene data show CDR1 as SGDLS and CDR2 as YYNGEE. V shed 4 bases and J 2 bases; nucleotides not matched to a gene: 10. The CDR3 sequence: CASSSVSGAHTDTQYF. Written as DNA, the CDR3 is TGTGCCAGCAGCTCCGTGAGCGGGGCCCACACAGATACGCAGTATTTT. The whole variable domain, filled in from reference TRBV9 and TRBJ2-3, reads DSGVTQTPKHLITATGQRVTLRCSPRSGDLSVYWYQQSLDQGLQFLIQYYNGEERAKGNILERFSAQQFPDLHSELNLSSLELGDSALYFCASSSVSGAHTDTQYFGPGTRLTVL.

This clonotype was found a few times. This chain connects TRBV12-3 or TRBV12-4 to TRBJ1-5; D might be TRBD1 (6 bases). This CDR3 has 15 amino acids. V shed 3 bases and J shed 5 bases, with 14 bases lying between them. CDR3 protein: CASSFDWDTHQPQHF. In DNA, the CDR3 is TGTGCCAGCAGTTTTGACTGGGACACCCATCAGCCCCAGCATTTT.

J is TRBJ1-5 and V is TRBV7-9; D is undetermined. In germline, CDR1 is SEHNR, CDR2 FQNEAQ (reference sequence). V lost 4 bases and J 0 bases, leaving 10 bases between the germline ends. The CDR3 spans 15 residues. DNA of the CDR3: TGTGCCAGCAGCTCAGGACGAAATAGCAATCAGCCCCAGCATTTT. It translates to CASSSGRNSNQPQHF.

The chain couples TRBV7-9 to TRBJ2-2; no firm D call. The germline V and J ends were trimmed by 5 bases and 5 bases, with 18 bases remaining between them. The germline V gene has CDR1 SEHNR and CDR2 FQNEAQ (reference sequence). The CDR3 covers 16 residues. CDR3 nucleotides: TGTGCCAGCAGCCCGCGGTTGGCAGGAGTAACCGGGGAGCTGTTTTTT. Translated: CASSPRLAGVTGELFF. The whole variable domain, filled in from reference TRBV7-9 and TRBJ2-2, reads DTGVSQNPRHKITKRGQNVTFRCDPISEHNRLYWYRQTLGQGPEFLTYFQNEAQLEKSRLLSDRFSAERPKGSFSTLEIQRTEQGDSAMYLCASSPRLAGVTGELFFGEGSRLTVL.

The chain has TRBV7-9 and TRBJ1-2; D remains ambiguous. CDR1 SEHNR and CDR2 FQNEAQ come from the germline V gene (reference sequence). V lost 2 bases and J 1 base, leaving 11 bases between the germline ends. CDR3 size: 15 residues. The CDR3 loop is CASSLPQMGNYGYTF. Here the CDR3 DNA reads TGTGCCAGCAGCTTACCGCAGATGGGTAACTATGGCTACACCTTC.

This clonotype was counted many times. The chain joins TRBV19 to TRBJ2-7; D gene ambiguous. The V and J ends lost 0 bases and 0 bases respectively, with 9 bases between them. Germline V gives CDR1 LNHDA, CDR2 SQIVND (reference sequence). The CDR3 consists of 15 residues. The CDR3 DNA reads as TGTGCCAGTAGTATAGAGCGCAGGAGCTCCTACGAGCAGTACTTC. It is translated as CASSIERRSSYEQYF.

The chain recombines TRBV2 with TRBJ1-2; maybe TRBD1 (5 bases). Trimming took off 7 bases at V and 3 bases at J, with 21 bases between the two ends. Germline V gene lookup returns CDR1 SNHLY and CDR2 FYNNEI. The CDR3 sequence is 16 residues long. The CDR3 DNA reads TGTGCCAGCAAAGATATCCTCGCGCTGGGGGACTATGGCTACACCTTC. This sequence encodes CASKDILALGDYGYTF.

CDR3 sequence reads: CASSQLDSDDTEAFF. In DNA, the CDR3 is TGCGCCAGCAGCCAACTGGACAGCGACGACACTGAAGCTTTCTTT. The V call is TRBV4-1, the J call TRBJ1-1; D possibly corresponds to TRBD1 (6 bases). Between the trimmed V and J ends, which lost 2 bases and 3 bases, there was a span of 13 bases. CDR3 length equals 15 residues. Germline CDR1 and CDR2: MGHRA and YSYEKL.

The chain is built from TRBV5-1 and TRBJ2-7; TRBD1 might be the D (5 bases). Between the trimmed V and J ends, which lost 2 bases and 6 bases, there was a span of 6 bases. The CDR3 loop spans 11 amino acids. The V gene's germline CDR1 is SGHRS and CDR2 YFSETQ. CDR3 DNA sequence: TGCGCCAGCAGCTTACAGGCCGAGCAGTACTTC. Protein sequence: CASSLQAEQYF.

This chain joins TRBV29-1 and TRBJ2-1; 7 bases fit TRBD2. This CDR3 comprises 16 residues. V gave up 6 bases and J gave up 0 bases; unmatched junction bases: 11. CDR1 is SQVTM, CDR2 ANQGSEA, per germline. The CDR3 loop reads CSVFNTGGRSYNEQFF. CDR3 in DNA: TGCAGCGTCTTTAATACGGGGGGTCGCTCCTACAATGAGCAGTTCTTC.

This clonotype is a singleton in its sample. J is TRBJ2-5 and V is TRBV2; 7 bases fit TRBD2. After removal of 7 bases from V and 0 bases from J, the junction contained 11 bases not matched to a gene. CDR3 size: 16 residues. The V gene's germline CDR1 is SNHLY and CDR2 FYNNEI. The CDR3 is CASMGEGLLYQETQYF. CDR3 coding DNA: TGTGCCAGCATGGGGGAGGGACTACTGTACCAAGAGACCCAGTACTTC.

This clonotype has more than one count but fewer than ten. The chain is built from TRBV4-3 and TRBJ2-5; 11 bases are shared with TRBD2. The CDR3 length is 16 residues. The V segment lost 3 bases and the J segment 2 bases; nucleotides outside the gene matches: 5. CDR1 and CDR2 (germline): LGHNA, YSLEER. CDR3 coding DNA: TGCGCCAGCAGCCAGGACCGACTAGCGGGGCAAGAGACCCAGTACTTC. As protein: CASSQDRLAGQETQYF.

This clonotype came up a few times. This rearrangement joins TRBV20-1 to TRBJ2-7; 13 bases are shared with TRBD2. CDR3 length: 15 amino acids. V shed 6 bases and J 0 bases; nucleotides not matched to a gene: 5. Looked up from germline, CDR1 is DFQATT and CDR2 is SNEGSKA (reference sequence). The DNA of the CDR3 is TGCAGTGCGGCGGGACTAGCGGGGCCCTCCTACGAGCAGTACTTC. Protein product: CSAAGLAGPSYEQYF.

This chain uses TRBV5-1 with TRBJ2-1; 9 bases align to TRBD2. From germline, CDR1 is SGHRS and CDR2 YFSETQ. Trimming took 3 bases from V and 9 from J; bases not matched to a gene: 13. CDR3 length: 16 amino acids. CDR3 sequence (DNA): TGCGCCAGCAGCTCCACGCCTGGGACTAGCCTCAGTGAGCAGTTCTTC. Amino acids: CASSSTPGTSLSEQFF.

The chain uses TRBV5-1 and TRBJ2-1; 9 bases are a match to TRBD1. J lost 6 bases, V lost 1 base, and 11 bases had no gene match. The CDR3 is made up of 17 amino acids. Germline V gene sequence: CDR1 SGHRS, CDR2 YFSETQ. CDR3 sequence: CASSLYQQGALGNEQFF. CDR3 sequence (DNA): TGCGCCAGCAGCTTGTATCAACAGGGGGCCCTCGGCAATGAGCAGTTCTTC. Combining the CDR3 with reference TRBV5-1 and TRBJ2-1 gives the whole variable domain KAGVTQTPRYLIKTRGQQVTLSCSPISGHRSVSWYQQTPGQGLQFLFEYFSETQRNKGNFPGRFSGRQFSNSRSEMNVSTLELGDSALYLCASSLYQQGALGNEQFFGPGTRLTVL.